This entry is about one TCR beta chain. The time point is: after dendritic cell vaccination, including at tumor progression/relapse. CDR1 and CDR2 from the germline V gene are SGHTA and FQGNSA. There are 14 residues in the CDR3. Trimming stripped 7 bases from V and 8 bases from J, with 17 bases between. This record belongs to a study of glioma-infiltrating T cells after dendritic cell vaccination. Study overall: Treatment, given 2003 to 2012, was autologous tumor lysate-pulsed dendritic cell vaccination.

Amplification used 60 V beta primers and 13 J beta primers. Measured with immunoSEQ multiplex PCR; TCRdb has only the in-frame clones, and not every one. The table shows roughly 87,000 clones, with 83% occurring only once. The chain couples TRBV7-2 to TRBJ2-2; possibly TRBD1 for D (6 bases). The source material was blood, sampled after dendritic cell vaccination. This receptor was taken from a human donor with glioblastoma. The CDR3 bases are TGTGCCAGCACCCAGGGGTTTGGATCTGGGGAGCTGTTTTTT. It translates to CASTQGFGSGELFF.